Listed below are T cell receptor beta chains from one sample, sequenced in a study of post-analysis software for immune sequencing data. TCRdb re-called the PCR reads with MiXCR, one entry per CDR3 protein. The sample records roughly 800,000 distinct CDR3 sequences, 25% to 30% being singletons. Material: blood. Every receptor here comes from a girl aged 5-17 years with multiple sclerosis. CDR3s include the opening cysteine and the closing phenylalanine or tryptophan. D genes are given only for firm matches. The size of a clone is reported for some rows only, either as once, few or many, or as a class for expanded clones.

size	V	D	J	DNA	CDR3
NA	TRBV9	NA	TRBJ2-3	TGTGCCAGCAGCGCCACGACAGCCCTGACAGATACGCAGTATTTT	CASSATTALTDTQYF
few	TRBV20-1	TRBD2	TRBJ2-1	TGCAGTGCTCGTAGGGGGTTAGCGGGAGACTACAATGAGCAGTTCTTC	CSARRGLAGDYNEQFF
few	TRBV10-3	NA	TRBJ2-5	TGTGCCATCAGTCGGGGTTTGGGCCAGGGACAAGAGACCCAGTACTTC	CAISRGLGQGQETQYF
NA	TRBV4-1	TRBD1	TRBJ1-5	TGCGCCAGCAGCCAAGGGGACAGTTATCAGCCCCAGCATTTT	CASSQGDSYQPQHF
NA	TRBV6-1	NA	TRBJ1-2	TGTGCCAGCAGGTCCCACCGGGGGGGTGACTATGGCTACACCTTC	CASRSHRGGDYGYTF
NA	TRBV6-5	NA	TRBJ2-3	TGTGCCAGCAAGGGGGGGTGGAGGGCAAGCACAGATACGCAGTATTTT	CASKGGWRASTDTQYF
NA	TRBV5-1	NA	TRBJ2-1	TGCGCCAGCAGCCCGGGACCGGCAGTAATGAATGAGCAGTTCTTC	CASSPGPAVMNEQFF
NA	TRBV20-1	NA	TRBJ2-7	TGCAGTGTCCAACACAGGGTTGGCTACGAGCAGTACTTC	CSVQHRVGYEQYF
few	TRBV20-1	TRBD1	TRBJ1-2	TGCAGTGCCGGGTCCCGGGACAGCTCTAACTATGGCTACACCTTC	CSAGSRDSSNYGYTF
few	TRBV6-5	TRBD1	TRBJ1-2	TGTGCCAGCGGACAGGGGGCCACGGCTGGCTACACCTTC	CASGQGATAGYTF
NA	TRBV28	NA	TRBJ2-7	TGTGCCAGCAGTTTTCGAGGTAGCTACGAGCAGTACTTC	CASSFRGSYEQYF
NA	TRBV27	NA	TRBJ1-5	TGTGCCAGCAGTTCCTCTTTGGACAGAGAGGGCAATCAGCCCCAGCATTTT	CASSSSLDREGNQPQHF
few	TRBV20-1	TRBD1	TRBJ1-2	TGCAGTGCTAGGGGACAGGGAAACTATGGCTACACCTTC	CSARGQGNYGYTF
NA	TRBV7-6	TRBD2	TRBJ2-1	TGTGCCAGCAGCTCAAAATTCAGCGGGAGCTCCTACAATGAGCAGTTCTTC	CASSSKFSGSSYNEQFF
few	TRBV7-6	NA	TRBJ1-3	TGTGCCAGCAGCTTAGACAGAAGCTCTGGAAACACCATATATTTT	CASSLDRSSGNTIYF
few	TRBV27	NA	TRBJ2-4	TGTGCCAGCAGTTTACTCAGCGGGTCGAGCAGGACCAAAAACATTCAGTACTTC	CASSLLSGSSRTKNIQYF
NA	TRBV9	TRBD1	TRBJ1-6	TGTGCCAGCAGCGCAGGCGGGACAGGCCTTTATTCACCCCTCCACTTT	CASSAGGTGLYSPLHF
once	TRBV13	NA	TRBJ1-2	TGTGCCAGCAGTTTAAATTTCTATGGCTACACCTTC	CASSLNFYGYTF
NA	TRBV6-5	TRBD2	TRBJ2-7	TGTGCCAGCAGTTACTCCGGACTAGCGGGCTCCCACGCCTACGAGCAGTACTTC	CASSYSGLAGSHAYEQYF
NA	TRBV28	TRBD2	TRBJ2-7	TGTGCCAGCAGTACCGGGACTAGCGGGAGTCGCTACGAGCAGTACTTC	CASSTGTSGSRYEQYF
few	TRBV20-1	NA	TRBJ2-5	TGCAGTGCTAGTTCTTCCCAAGAGACCCAGTACTTC	CSASSSQETQYF
few	TRBV11-2	NA	TRBJ1-2	TGTGCCAGCAGCTTAGAGAGAGATTATGGCTACACCTTC	CASSLERDYGYTF
NA	TRBV20-1	NA	TRBJ2-1	TGCAGTGCTAGTCCCCCCACGAACCCCTACAATGAGCAGTTCTTC	CSASPPTNPYNEQFF
NA	TRBV25-1	NA	TRBJ2-1	TGTGCCAGCAGTGATAAGATTCGGGAAAACTACTACAATGAGCAGTTCTTC	CASSDKIRENYYNEQFF
NA	TRBV6-4	NA	TRBJ2-1	TGTGCCAGCAGTGAACAGGGAAACAATGAGCAGTTCTTC	CASSEQGNNEQFF
NA	TRBV20-1	NA	TRBJ2-2	TGCAGTGCTAGACCGCTAAACACCGGGGAGCTGTTTTTT	CSARPLNTGELFF
NA	TRBV5-1	NA	TRBJ2-1	TGCGCCAGCAGCCCGCGCTTAGGTAGTGAGCAGTTCTTC	CASSPRLGSEQFF
NA	TRBV5-1	TRBD2	TRBJ2-5	TGCGCCAGCATCTTGGCCGGGAGGTTAGAGACCCAGTACTTC	CASILAGRLETQYF
few	TRBV3-1	NA	TRBJ1-1	TGTGCCAGCAGCCGTTCTAGGGGCGAGAACACTGAAGCTTTCTTT	CASSRSRGENTEAFF
few	TRBV20-1	TRBD2	TRBJ2-3	TGCAGTGCCCCCCCAGGCGGGAGGGTCACAGATACGCAGTATTTT	CSAPPGGRVTDTQYF
few	TRBV7-2	TRBD1	TRBJ2-3	TGTGCCAGCGCCCCGGGACAGGGTACAGATACGCAGTATTTT	CASAPGQGTDTQYF
few	TRBV12-3/TRBV12-4	TRBD1	TRBJ1-5	TGTGCCAGCAGTCCAGACAGGGTACGTCAGCCCCAGCATTTT	CASSPDRVRQPQHF